Below, 30 T cell receptor beta chains from the same sample are listed, as sequenced in a study of post-analysis software for immune sequencing data. Unique molecular identifiers were carried by the TCR beta cDNA libraries. From the PCR reads, TCRdb called clonotypes with MiXCR, one entry per CDR3 protein. The data contain 600,000 to 700,000 distinct CDR3 sequences, about 60% of them singletons. The study's findings and limits: Controls showed lower frequencies than patients for roughly five TRBV segments, and TRBV5-6, TRBV5-1 and TRBV20-1 were among these.

No cognate antigen is known for these TCRs. The sequencing sample was made of blood. These receptors came from a girl aged 2 to 10 with multiple sclerosis.

The chain couples TRBV20-1 to TRBJ2-3, with D possibly being TRBD1 (5 bases). Germline V gene data show CDR1 as DFQATT and CDR2 as SNEGSKA (reference sequence). This CDR3 contains 14 residues. V dropped 4 bases and J dropped 2 bases, with 13 bases sitting between them. CDR3: CSAKDTASTDTQYF. The CDR3, as DNA: TGCAGTGCTAAGGACACCGCATCCACAGATACGCAGTATTTT.

In this sample, this clonotype turned up a few times. The rearrangement links TRBV5-1 to TRBJ2-1, with 12 bases identical to TRBD2. V was pared by 4 bases and J by 8 bases, with 10 bases of the junction left unmatched. Looked up from germline, CDR1 is SGHRS and CDR2 is YFSETQ. This CDR3 contains 16 residues. The CDR3, as DNA: TGCGCCAGCAGCCTTCCACTAGCGGGAGGCGGGGATGAGCAGTTCTTC. Its translation is CASSLPLAGGGDEQFF.

V and J are TRBV5-1 and TRBJ2-1; 10 nucleotides match TRBD1. The J call is in doubt because the DNA end fits TRBJ2-7 better. CDR1 and CDR2 (germline): SGHRS, YFSETQ. The CDR3 consists of 14 residues. The CDR3 coding sequence is TGCGCCAGCAGCCCACAGGGGACAGGGGACGAGCAGTACTTC. Translating it yields CASSPQGTGDEQYF.

This clonotype was counted once. The chain joins TRBV20-1 to TRBJ1-5; 7 bases fit TRBD1. Germline CDR1 is DFQATT and CDR2 is SNEGSKA (reference sequence). The CDR3 contains 14 residues. With 5 bases clipped from V and 3 bases from J, the junction kept 7 bases outside the gene matches. The CDR3 region has the DNA TGCAGTGCTCTCCCGACAGGGAACAATCAGCCCCAGCATTTT. Translation gives CSALPTGNNQPQHF.

V and J are TRBV29-1 and TRBJ2-4, with a tentative D call TRBD1 (5 bases). The end of the DNA is better explained by TRBJ2-7, so the J call may be wrong. CDR1 is SQVTM, CDR2 ANQGSEA, per germline. This CDR3 contains 11 residues. The CDR3: CSATVAGEQYF. CDR3 DNA: TGCAGCGCGACAGTTGCCGGCGAGCAGTACTTC.

The chain is built from TRBV27 and TRBJ2-3; D might be TRBD2 (5 bases). V was cut by 4 bases and J by 9 bases, with 8 bases left in between. The CDR3 consists of 11 residues. Germline V lookup: CDR1 MNHEY, CDR2 SMNVEV (reference sequence). The CDR3 loop reads CASSSGNTQYF. The CDR3, as DNA: TGTGCCAGCAGTTCGGGGAACACGCAGTATTTT.

V and J are TRBV5-1 and TRBJ1-1, with a weak D call TRBD1 (6 bases). This CDR3 contains 16 residues. Trimming took 3 bases from V and 6 from J, leaving 21 bases between them. The germline gives CDR1 SGHRS, CDR2 YFSETQ. The CDR3 protein is CASSSLGGQPDAEAFF. CDR3 sequence (DNA): TGCGCCAGCAGCTCCTTGGGGGGGCAGCCCGACGCTGAAGCTTTCTTT.

The chain carries TRBV29-1 and TRBJ1-1; TRBD1 might be the D (5 bases). From germline, CDR1 is SQVTM and CDR2 ANQGSEA. The CDR3 spans 13 residues. CDR3 region: CSVETGPGTEAFF. The CDR3, as DNA: TGCAGTGTCGAAACAGGTCCGGGCACTGAAGCTTTCTTT.

The CDR3 loop reads CASSADITDTQYF. CDR3 bases: TGTGCCAGCAGCGCAGACATCACAGATACGCAGTATTTT. The V call is TRBV12-3 or TRBV12-4, the J call TRBJ2-3; D unresolved. The CDR3 is made up of 13 amino acids. V was shortened by 6 bases and J by 2 bases, with 9 bases between the two germline ends.

This clonotype has a handful of counts. The chain combines TRBV7-2 with TRBJ2-3; D is unresolved. This CDR3 is 14 amino acids long. Deletions cut 4 bases from V and 4 bases from J, with 12 bases between. Germline V gene data show CDR1 as SGHTA and CDR2 as FQGNSA. CDR3 residues: CASSSTHAADTQYF. The CDR3 region has the DNA TGTGCCAGCAGCTCCACTCACGCCGCAGATACGCAGTATTTT.

This chain links TRBV7-6 with TRBJ2-5; D unresolved. There are 15 residues in the CDR3. V lost 4 bases to trimming and J lost 5 bases, with 17 bases between them. Per the germline V gene, CDR1 is SGHVS and CDR2 is FNYEAQ. Here the CDR3 DNA reads TGTGCCAGCAGCTCTGTACTGGGAAGGAGTGAGACCCAGTACTTC. It specifies CASSSVLGRSETQYF. Full variable domain (rest looked up from reference TRBV7-6 and TRBJ2-5): GAGVSQSPRYKVTKRGQDVALRCDPISGHVSLYWYRQALGQGPEFLTYFNYEAQQDKSGLPNDRFSAERPEGSISTLTIQRTEQRDSAMYRCASSSVLGRSETQYFGPGTRLLVL.

The CDR3 DNA reads TGCAGTGCTAGAGTCATTTCGAGGGACGGTACTGAAGCTTTCTTT. This gives the protein CSARVISRDGTEAFF. The chain joins TRBV20-1 to TRBJ1-1; a weak D match, TRBD1 (5 bases). In germline, CDR1 is DFQATT, CDR2 SNEGSKA (reference sequence). The CDR3 length is 15 residues. Trimming took off 1 base at V and 5 bases at J, with 17 bases between the two ends.

Only a few counts were recorded for this clonotype. The chain uses TRBV7-3 and TRBJ2-1; 8 bases line up with TRBD2. Germline V gene sequence: CDR1 SGHTA, CDR2 FQGTGA. The CDR3 extends over 17 amino acids. The junction had 17 bases not matched to a gene; V was cut back by 5 bases and J by 8 bases. In DNA form, the CDR3 reads TGTGCCAGCAGCCGAACTAGCGGAGGCCCCGGGGGCTATGAGCAGTTCTTC. Protein product: CASSRTSGGPGGYEQFF. Full variable domain (remainder filled in from reference TRBV7-3 and TRBJ2-1): GAGVSQTPSNKVTEKGKYVELRCDPISGHTALYWYRQSLGQGPEFLIYFQGTGAADDSGLPNDRFFAVRPEGSVSTLKIQRTERGDSAVYLCASSRTSGGPGGYEQFFGPGTRLTVL.

The rearrangement joins TRBV29-1 to TRBJ2-3, with D unclear. Germline V gives CDR1 SQVTM, CDR2 ANQGSEA. The germline V and J ends were trimmed by 0 bases and 1 base, with 11 bases remaining between them. The CDR3 extends over 15 amino acids. This chain's CDR3 is CSVEDSFGGTDTQYF. Written as DNA, the CDR3 is TGCAGCGTTGAAGATAGCTTTGGCGGCACAGATACGCAGTATTTT.

The rearrangement uses TRBV12-3 or TRBV12-4 and TRBJ2-1; D is uncertain. The ends were cut back, 2 bases at V and 2 bases at J, with 10 bases in the middle. This CDR3 is built from 15 residues. CDR3 sequence reads: CASSLQRNPYNEQFF. For the CDR3, the DNA is TGTGCCAGCAGTTTACAGCGTAATCCCTACAATGAGCAGTTCTTC.

This clonotype occurred once. The V gene is TRBV20-1, the J gene TRBJ1-5; weak D call: TRBD1 (5 bases). Trimming cost V 4 bases and J 0 bases, with 13 bases left between them. Germline V gene data show CDR1 as DFQATT and CDR2 as SNEGSKA (reference sequence). This CDR3 is 15 amino acids long. CDR3 amino acids: CSATTGDYSNQPQHF. In DNA, the CDR3 is TGCAGTGCTACAACAGGAGACTATAGCAATCAGCCCCAGCATTTT.

The chain couples TRBV20-1 to TRBJ2-4, with D unclear. The DNA matches TRBJ2-7 better at its end, which makes the J call doubtful. This CDR3 has 14 amino acids. The germline V gene has CDR1 DFQATT and CDR2 SNEGSKA (reference sequence). The CDR3 here is CSAMETQSSYEQYF. For the CDR3, the DNA is TGCAGTGCTATGGAGACCCAGAGCTCCTACGAGCAGTACTTC.

The sample holds a few counts of this clonotype. The rearrangement uses TRBV3-1 and TRBJ1-5; 10 nucleotides align to TRBD1. The CDR3 has 17 amino acids. V trimming: 6 bases; J trimming: 3 bases; junction bases outside the gene matches: 11. In germline, CDR1 is LGHDT, CDR2 YNNKEL (reference sequence). The CDR3 coding sequence is TGTGCCAGCAGTTTCGGGACAGGGGATAGGGACAATCAGCCCCAGCATTTT. It is translated as CASSFGTGDRDNQPQHF.

The chain employs TRBV5-1 and TRBJ2-1; D is uncertain. Per germline, CDR1 SGHRS and CDR2 YFSETQ. Deletions cut 0 bases from V and 8 bases from J, with 21 bases between. The CDR3 is 17 amino acids. The CDR3 protein is CASSLVLVGGSTDEQFF. The CDR3 DNA follows: TGCGCCAGCAGCTTGGTCCTCGTAGGTGGGTCTACCGATGAGCAGTTCTTC.

This clonotype has just a few counts. This chain joins TRBV12-3 or TRBV12-4 and TRBJ1-1, with unresolved D. Trimming took off 5 bases at V and 1 base at J, with 14 bases between the two ends. The CDR3 runs to 15 residues. CDR3 DNA: TGTGCCAGCAGTCGTGTGATTTCTGGGAACACTGAAGCTTTCTTT. Amino acid sequence: CASSRVISGNTEAFF.

The J gene is TRBJ2-7, the V gene TRBV6-2 or TRBV6-3; D unclear. The ends were cut back, 5 bases at V and 4 bases at J, with 15 bases in the middle. This CDR3 has 14 amino acids. Germline CDR1 reads MNHEY; CDR2 reads SVGEGT. CDR3 DNA sequence: TGTGCCAGCAGTACCTTGCGCGAGATTTACGAGCAGTACTTC. This encodes CASSTLREIYEQYF.

The chain combines TRBV20-1 with TRBJ1-1; D is undetermined. V was trimmed by 3 bases and J by 0 bases, leaving 8 bases between them. Germline V gives CDR1 DFQATT, CDR2 SNEGSKA (reference sequence). CDR3 length: 13 amino acids. The CDR3 spells CSASTDMNTEAFF. The DNA for the CDR3 is TGCAGTGCTAGTACAGATATGAACACTGAAGCTTTCTTT.

About this clonotype itself: The junction differs from germline at one of its ends, possibly a read error. The chain uses TRBV7-9 and TRBJ2-5, with no clear D. Germline V gives CDR1 SEHNR, CDR2 FQNEAQ (reference sequence). The CDR3 has 15 amino acids. The CDR3 loop reads CACSSNLQQQETQYF. DNA for the CDR3: TGTGCCTGCAGCTCGAACCTCCAGCAGCAAGAGACCCAGTACTTC.

The chain combines TRBV18 with TRBJ2-3, with D unresolved. This CDR3 comprises 13 residues. Trimming took off 3 bases at V and 2 bases at J, with 6 bases between the two ends. The germline V gene has CDR1 KGHSH and CDR2 LQKENI. CDR3 sequence: CASSPGNTDTQYF. Written as DNA, the CDR3 is TGTGCCAGCTCACCTGGGAACACAGATACGCAGTATTTT. The full variable domain, in which reference TRBV18 and TRBJ2-3 provide the parts outside the CDR3, is NAGVMQNPRHLVRRRGQEARLRCSPMKGHSHVYWYRQLPEEGLKFMVYLQKENIIDESGMPKERFSAEFPKEGPSILRIQQVVRGDSAAYFCASSPGNTDTQYFGPGTRLTVL.

The chain recombines TRBV10-3 with TRBJ2-1, with 12 nucleotides matching TRBD1. The CDR3 has 16 residues. The germline gives CDR1 ENHRY, CDR2 SYGVKD. V shed 5 bases, J shed 8 bases, and the junction held 10 bases outside the gene matches. The CDR3 DNA follows: TGTGCCATCAGTTCCGGGACAGGGGGCCTCAAGGATGAGCAGTTCTTC. Amino acids: CAISSGTGGLKDEQFF.

This clonotype was counted only a few times. The gene calls are TRBV28 and TRBJ2-7, with TRBD1 as a possible D gene (6 bases). The CDR3 is 14 amino acids. Germline V gene lookup returns CDR1 MDHEN and CDR2 SYDVKM. The V end lost 5 bases, the J end lost 4 bases, and 15 bases lay between the germline ends. The CDR3 spells CASSPGDLQYEQYF. The CDR3 DNA reads as TGTGCCAGCAGTCCAGGGGACCTCCAGTACGAGCAGTACTTC. The whole variable domain, remainder taken from reference TRBV28 and TRBJ2-7, is DVKVTQSSRYLVKRTGEKVFLECVQDMDHENMFWYRQDPGLGLRLIYFSYDVKMKEKGDIPEGYSVSREKKERFSLILESASTNQTSMYLCASSPGDLQYEQYFGPGTRLTVT.

The chain uses TRBV12-3 or TRBV12-4 and TRBJ1-2, with 10 positions matching TRBD1. The CDR3 has 14 residues. V shed 6 bases, J shed 6 bases, and the junction held 7 bases outside the gene matches. The CDR3 sequence: CASSQDRGKNGYTF. The CDR3 DNA reads TGTGCCAGCAGCCAGGACAGGGGGAAGAATGGCTACACCTTC.

The chain uses TRBV5-1 and TRBJ2-4; weak D call: TRBD1 (5 bases). The J call is uncertain, as TRBJ2-5 better fits the DNA end. The CDR3 spans 16 residues. Germline loops: CDR1 SGHRS, CDR2 YFSETQ. The CDR3 nucleotides read TGCGCCAGCTGCTATGAACCTCAGGGTAACGAGGAGACCCAGTACTTC. Translating it yields CASCYEPQGNEETQYF.

This clonotype was counted between two and nine times. The CDR3 sequence is CSAETGTSLTDTQYF. DNA for the CDR3: TGCAGTGCTGAGACCGGGACTAGCCTCACAGATACGCAGTATTTT. The chain couples TRBV20-1 to TRBJ2-3, with 9 bases aligning to TRBD2. The CDR3 runs 15 residues. Germline V lookup: CDR1 DFQATT, CDR2 SNEGSKA (reference sequence). Trimming cost V 5 bases and J 2 bases; bases outside gene matches: 8.

This clonotype appeared once. V usage is TRBV7-3 and J usage is TRBJ2-3; TRBD2 is a possible D gene (6 bases). The CDR3 loop spans 14 amino acids. Per the germline V gene, CDR1 is SGHTA and CDR2 is FQGTGA. V lost 5 bases and J lost 5, with 14 bases in between. The chain's CDR3 is CASSPTSYVDTQYF. In nucleotides, the CDR3 is TGTGCCAGCAGCCCGACTAGTTACGTAGATACGCAGTATTTT.